This T cell receptor (beta chain) was found in a study of T cells after yellow fever vaccination. Study-wide results and caveats: Once the booster was given, most primary-vaccination clones reappeared, at approximately 97% for CD4 and roughly 86% for CD8.

About this clonotype itself: The antigen is undetermined.

Template-switching 5'RACE yielded the TCR cDNA; a universal primer site and UMIs were added in the process. TCRdb re-derived calls from the 5' RACE reads in MiXCR, one entry per CDR3 protein. Here the sample spans around 120,000 distinct CDR3 sequences, 7.2% being singletons. The specimen was CD4+ T cells sorted from PBMCs, collected more than 40 days after the first yellow fever vaccination. This TCR came from a man younger than 35 who received the YFV17D yellow fever vaccine.

Here the CDR3 DNA reads TGCGCCAGCAGCTGGGGACTAGCGGGGTCTAGCACAGATACGCAGTATTTT. As protein: CASSWGLAGSSTDTQYF. The gene calls are TRBV5-1 and TRBJ2-3, with 13 nucleotides matching TRBD2. Germline CDR1 reads SGHRS; CDR2 reads YFSETQ. This CDR3 spans 17 amino acids. The V gene end was trimmed by 3 bases and the J gene end by 0 bases; junction bases not matched to a gene: 4.